This entry features one TCR beta chain sequence. Its matching antigen is unknown. The ends were cut back, 6 bases at V and 4 bases at J, with 18 bases in the middle. Germline lookup yields CDR1 ENHRY and CDR2 SYGVKD. This CDR3 is built from 15 residues. The entry originates in a study of cytomegalovirus exposure and HLA in healthy donors. Overall study: As an earlier analysis found, about 190 million T cells yielded 95 million to 130 million unique TCR beta sequences. General observations from the study: Indistinguishable V segments such as TRBV6-2 and TRBV6-3 were excluded.

PCR involved 60 Vbeta and 13 Jbeta primers. Produced via immunoSEQ multiplex PCR; TCRdb's table is partial and in-frame only. The sample has 150,000 to 200,000 clones; approximately 86% are singletons. Donors counted as nominally healthy when sampled, yet unrecorded immune exposures were likely. This receptor was identified in a woman between 18 and 30 years old in good health and CMV-seronegative. The chain recombines TRBV10-3 with TRBJ1-2; D is unresolved. Sequencing was performed on PBMCs. In nucleotides, the CDR3 is TGTGCCATCAGCGAGGGTTCTGGCAGAGGCTATGGCTACACCTTC. Amino acids: CAISEGSGRGYGYTF.